This T cell receptor beta chain was sequenced for a study of cytomegalovirus exposure and HLA in healthy donors. About the study: The 550 to 800 first-cohort repertoires and the roughly 120 validation repertoires shared the same platform, a later analysis reported.

Trimming took off 8 bases at V and 0 bases at J, with 18 bases between the two ends. The CDR3 totals 16 residues. TCRdb's copy holds only in-frame clones and misses some; the assay was immunoSEQ multiplex PCR. The sample holds 300,000 or so clones, around 90% seen once. The chain employs TRBV5-3 and TRBJ1-5, with D uncertain. TRBV5-3 qualifies as an ORF whose function is uncertain. This clonotype was sampled from a man younger than 45 in good health and CMV-seronegative. The sample consisted of PBMCs. The CDR3: CARDPATDFSNQPQHF. DNA for the CDR3: TGTGCCAGGGACCCAGCGACGGACTTTAGCAATCAGCCCCAGCATTTT.